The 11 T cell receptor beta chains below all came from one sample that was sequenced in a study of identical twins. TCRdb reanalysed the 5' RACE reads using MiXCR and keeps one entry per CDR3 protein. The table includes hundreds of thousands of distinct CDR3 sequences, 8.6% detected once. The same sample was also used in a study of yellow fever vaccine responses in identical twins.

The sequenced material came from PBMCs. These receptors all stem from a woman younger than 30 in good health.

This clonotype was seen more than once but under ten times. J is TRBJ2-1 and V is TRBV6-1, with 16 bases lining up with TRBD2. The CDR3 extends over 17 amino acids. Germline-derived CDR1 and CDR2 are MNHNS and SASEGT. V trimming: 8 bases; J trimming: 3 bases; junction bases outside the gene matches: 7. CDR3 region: CASPGLAGGLGYNEQFF. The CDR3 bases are TGTGCCAGCCCGGGACTAGCGGGGGGGCTAGGCTACAATGAGCAGTTCTTC.

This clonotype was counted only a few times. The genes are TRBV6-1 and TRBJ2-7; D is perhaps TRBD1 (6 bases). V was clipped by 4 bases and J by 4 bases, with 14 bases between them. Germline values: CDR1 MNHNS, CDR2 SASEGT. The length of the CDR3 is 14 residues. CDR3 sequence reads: CASSAGTREYEQYF. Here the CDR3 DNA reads TGTGCCAGCAGTGCCGGGACACGGGAATACGAGCAGTACTTC.

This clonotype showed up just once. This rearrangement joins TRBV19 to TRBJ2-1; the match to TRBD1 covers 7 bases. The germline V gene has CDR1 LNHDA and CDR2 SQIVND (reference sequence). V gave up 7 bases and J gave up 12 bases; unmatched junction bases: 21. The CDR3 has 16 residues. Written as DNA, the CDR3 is TGTGCCAGTACCCTGGGGACGGGACAGCCCGCTCAAGCGCAGTTCTTC. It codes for CASTLGTGQPAQAQFF.

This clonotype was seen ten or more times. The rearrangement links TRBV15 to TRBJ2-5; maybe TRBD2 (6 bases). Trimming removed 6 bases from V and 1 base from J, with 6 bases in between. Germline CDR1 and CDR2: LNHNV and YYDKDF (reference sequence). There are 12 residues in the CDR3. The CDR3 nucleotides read TGTGCCACCAGGCGGGGCCAAGAGACCCAGTACTTC. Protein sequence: CATRRGQETQYF.

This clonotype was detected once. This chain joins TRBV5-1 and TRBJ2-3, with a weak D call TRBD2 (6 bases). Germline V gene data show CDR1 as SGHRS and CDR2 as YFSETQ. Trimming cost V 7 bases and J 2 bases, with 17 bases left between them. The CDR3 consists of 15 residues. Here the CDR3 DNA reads TGCGCCAGCCTCCGCGGGGACTTGCTCACAGATACGCAGTATTTT. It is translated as CASLRGDLLTDTQYF.

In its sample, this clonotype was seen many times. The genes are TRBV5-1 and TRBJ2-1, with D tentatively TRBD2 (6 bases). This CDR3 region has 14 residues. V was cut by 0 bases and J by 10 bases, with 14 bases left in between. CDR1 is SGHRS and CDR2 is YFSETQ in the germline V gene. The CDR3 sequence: CASSLVGGGGEQFF. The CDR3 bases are TGCGCCAGCAGCTTGGTCGGGGGAGGAGGGGAGCAGTTCTTC. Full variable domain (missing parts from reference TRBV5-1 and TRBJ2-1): KAGVTQTPRYLIKTRGQQVTLSCSPISGHRSVSWYQQTPGQGLQFLFEYFSETQRNKGNFPGRFSGRQFSNSRSEMNVSTLELGDSALYLCASSLVGGGGEQFFGPGTRLTVL.

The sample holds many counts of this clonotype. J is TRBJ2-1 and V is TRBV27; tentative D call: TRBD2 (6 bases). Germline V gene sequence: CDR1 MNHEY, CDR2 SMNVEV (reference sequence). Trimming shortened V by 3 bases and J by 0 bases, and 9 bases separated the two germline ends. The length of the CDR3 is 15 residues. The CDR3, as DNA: TGTGCCAGCAGTTTGGGACTGGGCTCCTACAATGAGCAGTTCTTC. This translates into CASSLGLGSYNEQFF.

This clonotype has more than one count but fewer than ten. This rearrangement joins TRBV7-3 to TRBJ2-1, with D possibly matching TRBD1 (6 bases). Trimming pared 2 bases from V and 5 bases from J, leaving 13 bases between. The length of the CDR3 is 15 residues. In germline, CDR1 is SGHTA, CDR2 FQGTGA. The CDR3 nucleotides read TGTGCCAGCAGCTTATTACCAGGGGTGGACAATGAGCAGTTCTTC. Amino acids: CASSLLPGVDNEQFF.

This chain's CDR3 is CAISSGLRTEAFF. In DNA, the CDR3 is TGTGCCATCAGTTCAGGGCTGCGCACTGAAGCTTTCTTT. The chain carries TRBV10-3 and TRBJ1-1; D may be TRBD1 (5 bases). This CDR3 has 13 residues. Trimming took off 5 bases at V and 4 bases at J, with 11 bases between the two ends. CDR1 and CDR2 (germline): ENHRY, SYGVKD.

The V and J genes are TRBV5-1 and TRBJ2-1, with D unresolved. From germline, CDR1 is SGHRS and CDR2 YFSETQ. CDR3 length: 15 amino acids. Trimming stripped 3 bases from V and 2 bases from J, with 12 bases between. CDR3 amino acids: CASSSAASPYNEQFF. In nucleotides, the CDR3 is TGCGCCAGCAGCTCGGCAGCGAGCCCCTACAATGAGCAGTTCTTC.

CDR3 sequence: CASNWGLGLDEQFF. CDR3 nucleotides: TGTGCCAGTAATTGGGGGCTGGGGCTCGATGAGCAGTTCTTC. The rearrangement links TRBV10-3 to TRBJ2-1, with D perhaps TRBD1 (6 bases). CDR1 and CDR2 (germline): ENHRY, SYGVKD. The CDR3 consists of 14 residues. Trimming cost V 10 bases and J 8 bases, with 21 bases left between them.